This T cell receptor beta chain was captured in a study of T cell responses to AZD1222 COVID-19 vaccine. Sequencing used immunoSEQ multiplex PCR; TCRdb keeps in-frame clones, though not all of them. The data hold tens of thousands of clones, with 88% observed a single time. Study-wide findings and caveats: Reportedly, nearly half the spike-specific TCRs target unmutated variant regions. Just six AZD1222 recipients were seropositive at baseline. Every sample of the repertoires postdated the peak T cell response.

To note about this clone: Its target is unknown.

The CDR3 is 16 amino acids. The chain joins TRBV21-1 to TRBJ2-7; TRBD2 reflects the table's D call only, with no check against the DNA. TRBV21-1 is classified as a pseudogene. This TCR derives from an adult in good health. The sequences come from peripheral blood, collected on day 0 of AZD1222 vaccination. This CDR3 is CASSKVSGKVAYEQYF. CDR3 DNA sequence: TGTGCCAGCAGCAAAGTCTCGGGGAAGGTGGCCTACGAGCAGTACTTC.